This T cell receptor beta chain appears in the sequencing data of a study of T cell repertoires in cytomegalovirus infection. TCRdb reprocessed the reads with MiXCR, giving one entry per CDR3 protein. Seen here are 450,000 to 550,000 distinct CDR3 sequences, 16% observed once, and the top ten hold roughly a quarter. The sample holds a few counts of this clonotype. Its antigen is not identified. The study, taken as a whole, reports: It was HLA-C-restricted CMV-specific TCR beta clonotypes that dominated the response ex vivo.

Sequencing was done on a sample of CD8+ T cells from PBMCs. The sequence came from a human donor in good health (CMV status not recorded). Some clones in this sample may be carry-over from other donors' samples.

In DNA form, the CDR3 reads TGTGCCAGCAGCCCCTGGGACAGCAACTACGAGCAGTACTTC. Encoded protein: CASSPWDSNYEQYF. This chain joins TRBV7-6 and TRBJ2-7; 7 bases are a match to TRBD1. The CDR3 covers 14 residues. Trimming at V came to 5 bases and at J to 3 bases, leaving 7 bases not matched to a gene. Germline CDR1 is SGHVS and CDR2 is FNYEAQ.